Presented here are 18 T cell receptor beta chains from one specimen sequenced in a study of neurological immune-mediated disorders. TCRdb itself ran the 5' RACE reads through MiXCR, one entry per CDR3 protein. The data contain roughly 100,000 distinct CDR3 sequences, 10% to 11% of them singletons. The time point denotes: longitudinal time-point 3. The sample was PBMCs. These receptors all stem from a female donor with HTLV-1-associated myelopathy (HAM/TSP).

This clonotype has ten or more counts. V and J are TRBV6-5 and TRBJ2-5; TRBD2 agrees at 10 bases. CDR3 length equals 13 residues. The J segment lost 2 bases and the V segment lost 6 bases, leaving 0 bases of the junction unmatched. Germline values: CDR1 MNHEY, CDR2 SVGAGI. The CDR3 coding sequence is TGTGCCAGCAGGACTAGCGGGCAAGAGACCCAGTACTTC. This codes for CASRTSGQETQYF.

This chain links TRBV4-1 with TRBJ1-1, with 8 bases identical to TRBD1. J gave up 0 bases and V 3 bases, and 9 bases lay outside the gene matches. The V gene's germline CDR1 is MGHRA and CDR2 YSYEKL. The CDR3 contains 17 residues. DNA for the CDR3: TGCGCCAGCAGCCAGGCCGGACAGGGCCGTATGAACACTGAAGCTTTCTTT. Encoded protein: CASSQAGQGRMNTEAFF.

This clonotype was seen at least ten times. This chain connects TRBV7-3 to TRBJ2-1; D perhaps matches TRBD1 (6 bases). The germline V gene encodes CDR1 SGHTA and CDR2 FQGTGA. The CDR3 contains 16 residues. Trimming took 2 bases from V and 2 from J, leaving 13 bases between them. CDR3 DNA: TGTGCCAGCAGCTTATCCAGCAGGGGTCCCTACAATGAGCAGTTCTTC. Translating it yields CASSLSSRGPYNEQFF.

This sequence joins TRBV12-3 or TRBV12-4 and TRBJ2-3; D not certain. The ends were cut back, 10 bases at V and 2 bases at J, with 19 bases in the middle. The CDR3 runs to 15 residues. The CDR3 loop is CANKPGFSYTDTQYF. In nucleotides, the CDR3 is TGTGCCAACAAACCGGGTTTCTCCTACACAGATACGCAGTATTTT.

There are many counts of this clonotype. This rearrangement joins TRBV12-3 or TRBV12-4 to TRBJ2-7, with no clear D. The CDR3 extends over 12 amino acids. Trimming took 6 bases from V and 0 from J, leaving 6 bases between them. In DNA form, the CDR3 reads TGTGCCAGCAGCCGTGGCTCCTACGAGCAGTACTTC. It codes for CASSRGSYEQYF.

This clonotype came up many times. This chain connects TRBV7-3 to TRBJ2-2, with 11 bases matching TRBD2. The germline CDR1 and CDR2 sequences are SGHTA and FQGTGA. V shed 0 bases, J shed 5 bases, and the junction held 11 bases outside the gene matches. The CDR3 has 19 residues. The CDR3 protein is CASSLTLAGGLPQTGELFF. CDR3 nucleotide sequence: TGTGCCAGCAGCTTAACCCTAGCGGGGGGCCTGCCGCAAACCGGGGAGCTGTTTTTT.

This clonotype was detected many times. The chain recombines TRBV9 with TRBJ2-1; 10 nucleotides line up with TRBD2. J gave up 6 bases and V 0 bases, and 12 bases lay outside the gene matches. The CDR3 is 18 residues long. CDR1 is SGDLS and CDR2 is YYNGEE in the germline V gene. The CDR3: CASSVAGFKRGGRNEQFF. CDR3 nucleotide sequence: TGTGCCAGCAGCGTAGCAGGCTTTAAGCGGGGGGGCCGCAATGAGCAGTTCTTC.

This clonotype was picked up many times. The chain uses TRBV20-1 and TRBJ2-1, with TRBD2 matching over 16 bases. Germline V CDR1 and CDR2: DFQATT, SNEGSKA (reference sequence). CDR3 size: 18 residues. With 8 bases clipped from V and 5 bases from J, the junction kept 15 bases outside the gene matches. The CDR3 reads CSIKKPGTSGGADNEQFF. The CDR3 DNA is TGCAGTATAAAGAAACCCGGGACTAGCGGGGGGGCTGACAATGAGCAGTTCTTC.

In this sample, this clonotype turned up many times. The genes are TRBV6-5 and TRBJ2-1, with TRBD2 as a possible D gene (6 bases). This CDR3 comprises 15 residues. Trimming pared 0 bases from V and 2 bases from J, leaving 8 bases between. Germline V gene lookup returns CDR1 MNHEY and CDR2 SVGAGI. CDR3 protein: CASSYSPGAYNEQFF. The DNA of the CDR3 is TGTGCCAGCAGTTACTCTCCGGGGGCCTACAATGAGCAGTTCTTC.

This clonotype was picked up many times. The chain couples TRBV7-7 to TRBJ2-3; the D is unclear. The CDR3 sequence is 13 residues long. Germline V gene lookup returns CDR1 SSHAT and CDR2 FNYEAQ (reference sequence). Trimming stripped 1 base from V and 2 bases from J, with 4 bases between. This CDR3 reads CASSLEFTDTQYF. CDR3 sequence (DNA): TGTGCCAGCAGCTTAGAATTCACAGATACGCAGTATTTT.

This clonotype was detected ten times or more. V gene TRBV7-2 combines with J gene TRBJ2-2, with TRBD1 as a possible D gene (6 bases). The germline CDR1 and CDR2 sequences are SGHTA and FQGNSA. Trimming stripped 3 bases from V and 0 bases from J, with 11 bases between. The CDR3 has 16 residues. In nucleotides, the CDR3 is TGTGCCAGCAGCTTCGGACAGCTTTCGAACACCGGGGAGCTGTTTTTT. It specifies CASSFGQLSNTGELFF.

This clonotype was seen ten or more times. The rearrangement links TRBV3-1 to TRBJ2-4, with a tentative D call TRBD2 (6 bases). CDR3 length: 16 amino acids. The germline gives CDR1 LGHDT, CDR2 YNNKEL (reference sequence). Trimming pared 0 bases from V and 7 bases from J, leaving 16 bases between. The chain's CDR3 is CASSQDPGGAGNIQYF. The CDR3 nucleotides are TGTGCCAGCAGCCAAGATCCCGGGGGAGCCGGGAACATTCAGTACTTC.

This clonotype was seen at least ten times. This chain uses TRBV5-1 with TRBJ2-1; the D is unclear. V lost 1 base and J 10 bases, leaving 9 bases between the germline ends. CDR1 and CDR2 (germline): SGHRS, YFSETQ. The CDR3 sequence is 12 residues long. The CDR3 nucleotides are TGCGCCAGCAGCTTGCAAGAGTGGGAGCAGTTCTTC. Protein: CASSLQEWEQFF.

The sample holds many counts of this clonotype. The chain links TRBV20-1 to TRBJ1-3, with D possibly being TRBD1 (6 bases). The CDR3 is 15 amino acids. Germline V CDR1 and CDR2: DFQATT, SNEGSKA (reference sequence). With 1 base removed from V and 4 bases from J, the gap between germline ends came to 14 bases. The CDR3 DNA reads TGCAGTGCTAGAGTCAGTACAGGGTCGGGAAACACCATATATTTT. Translated: CSARVSTGSGNTIYF.

The sample holds a few counts of this clonotype. The rearrangement links TRBV7-2 to TRBJ2-5, with TRBD2 matching 10 bases. The CDR3 runs to 18 residues. Germline V lookup: CDR1 SGHTA, CDR2 FQGNSA. J lost 4 bases, V lost 4 bases, and 15 bases had no gene match. The CDR3 reads CASSSPGLALLVGETQYF. Written as DNA, the CDR3 is TGTGCCAGCAGCTCTCCGGGACTAGCGTTGTTGGTAGGAGAGACCCAGTACTTC.

This clonotype turned up a few times. This chain uses TRBV28 with TRBJ2-5; 7 bases fit TRBD2. CDR1 MDHEN and CDR2 SYDVKM come from the germline V gene. The CDR3 runs 15 residues. The V and J ends lost 3 bases and 3 bases, in that order; junction bases with no gene match: 7. In DNA form, the CDR3 reads TGTGCCAGCAGTTTGGGAGGGGAAATGAAAGAGACCCAGTACTTC. This codes for CASSLGGEMKETQYF.

The sample holds many counts of this clonotype. The chain uses TRBV5-1 and TRBJ2-2; D ambiguous. CDR3 size: 12 residues. Looked up from germline, CDR1 is SGHRS and CDR2 is YFSETQ. Trimming shortened V by 2 bases and J by 4 bases, and 3 bases separated the two germline ends. CDR3 sequence reads: CASSLSTGELFF. Written as DNA, the CDR3 is TGCGCCAGCAGCTTAAGCACCGGGGAGCTGTTTTTT. The whole variable domain, filled in from reference TRBV5-1 and TRBJ2-2, reads KAGVTQTPRYLIKTRGQQVTLSCSPISGHRSVSWYQQTPGQGLQFLFEYFSETQRNKGNFPGRFSGRQFSNSRSEMNVSTLELGDSALYLCASSLSTGELFFGEGSRLTVL.

Many counts were recorded for this clonotype. The chain combines TRBV12-5 with TRBJ2-2; D is uncertain. Trimming stripped 5 bases from V and 4 bases from J, with 20 bases between. The CDR3 extends over 17 amino acids. Germline V gene lookup returns CDR1 LGHNT and CDR2 FRNRAP. CDR3 sequence (DNA): TGTGCTAGTGGTAAAGGAGCCAGACCAACAACCACCGGGGAGCTGTTTTTT. Protein product: CASGKGARPTTTGELFF.